This TCR beta chain was identified during a study of early T cells in non-severe SARS-CoV-2 infection. Study-level results: The study's VDJdb matching favored anti-spike CD8 responses and missed private and CD4 specificities.

Details on this clonotype: Its antigen remains unknown.

This CDR3 comprises 18 residues. Germline V gene data show CDR1 as DFQATT and CDR2 as SNEGSKA (reference sequence). V lost 3 bases to trimming and J lost 2 bases; unmatched junction nucleotides: 14. Attachment of unique molecular identifiers to individual cDNA molecules was performed. TCRdb itself ran the 5' RACE reads through MiXCR, one entry per CDR3 protein. The sample has 55,000 to 70,000 distinct CDR3 sequences; roughly a tenth are singletons. The sequence came from an adult who was a healthcare worker with PCR-confirmed SARS-CoV-2 infection or an uninfected control (not recorded which). The sample comprised whole blood. This chain connects TRBV20-1 to TRBJ2-2; TRBD1 matches 8 bases. The CDR3 sequence: CSARGGTGGASNTGELFF. Written as DNA, the CDR3 is TGCAGTGCTAGGGGTGGGACAGGTGGGGCCTCAAACACCGGGGAGCTGTTTTTT.